Listed below are T cell receptor beta chains from one sample, sequenced in a study of blood T cell repertoires in COVID-19. Profiled with immunoSEQ multiplex PCR; TCRdb holds only in-frame clones, not every one. The sample has roughly 230,000 clones, approximately 80% seen once. What was sequenced was peripheral blood. The receptor set was obtained from an elderly woman with COVID-19, enrolled during active disease. The CDR3 runs from the conserved cysteine through the conserved F or W.

cdr3_aa j_call cdr3_length v_call
CASSSDSGWSEQFF TRBJ2-1 14 TRBV7-3
CASSQVRAQGDTQYF TRBJ2-3 15 TRBV3-1/TRBV3-2
CASSFTGGMEKLFF TRBJ1-4 14 TRBV7-9
CASTGNVNTEAFF TRBJ1-1 13 TRBV10-2
CASSYQGQGTQYF TRBJ2-5 13 TRBV6-5
CASSLFTGNEQFF TRBJ2-1 13 TRBV7-8
CSVEIPNEQFF TRBJ2-1 11 TRBV20-1
CASSLTDSYNEQFF TRBJ2-1 14 TRBV18
CASSSRGRNTDTQYF TRBJ2-3 15 TRBV5-1
CASSLRGLSENTIYF TRBJ1-3 15 TRBV11-2
CASSLAPPGGLSETQYF TRBJ2-5 17 TRBV7-7
CATTGRGEGEKLFF TRBJ1-4 14 TRBV15
CASSPSGTGVSGANVLTF TRBJ2-6 18 TRBV18
CASSLEPGGRETQYF TRBJ2-5 15 TRBV7-2
CASSDQGAGGNQPQHF TRBJ1-5 16 TRBV6-1
CASSYNAGAPGETQYF TRBJ2-5 16 TRBV9
CASRIRDRGSPLHF TRBJ1-6 14 TRBV6-5
CASSNRGLGGAFF TRBJ1-1 13 TRBV7-6
CAISEEGGQGAKKQGYTF TRBJ1-2 18 TRBV10-3
CASSVEGAYGYTF TRBJ1-2 13 TRBV2
CASSNRPKGGQGYGYTF TRBJ1-2 17 TRBV7-2
CASSLATPGDTQYF TRBJ2-3 14 TRBV5-1
CASRGSGGWTDTQYF TRBJ2-3 15 TRBV6-5
CATSSGTPYNSPLHF TRBJ1-6 15 TRBV15
CASSGGLAGKETQYF TRBJ2-5 15 TRBV5-1